This TCR beta chain was profiled in a study of T cells in Graves' hyperthyroidism and ophthalmopathy. Notes on the study in general: A 13 V-J signature model discriminated ophthalmopathy versus stable hyperthyroidism.

The V end was cut by 8 bases, the J end by 3 bases, with 18 bases between. Germline values: CDR1 KGHDR, CDR2 SFDVKD. CDR3 length: 15 residues. This clonotype appeared a few times. The target antigen is unknown. Template material for amplifying TCR beta CDR3 regions consisted of RNA transcripts. An initial round of RT-PCR targeting the TCR CDR3 relied on the HTBI primer set. TCRdb re-derived calls from the multiplex PCR reads in MiXCR, one entry per CDR3 protein. The data contain around 690,000 distinct CDR3 sequences, around a sixth of them singletons. The sequencing input was blood. The TCR sequence derives from a man aged 50 to 60 with Graves' hyperthyroidism. The chain carries TRBV24-1 and TRBJ1-1; no clear D. CDR3 DNA: TGTGCCACCAATCCCTTAGACACCCTCGACACTGAAGCTTTCTTT. Amino acid sequence: CATNPLDTLDTEAFF.